Listed below are T cell receptor beta chains from one sample, sequenced in a study of tissue T cells after allogeneic stem cell transplantation. Libraries were prepared by immunoSEQ multiplex PCR; TCRdb keeps only in-frame clonotypes and omits some of them. The sample carries 2,800 or so clones, 50% to 65% recorded once. The material was duodenal tissue, obtained at autopsy. The origin of the receptors is a male patient aged 60 or over with steroid-refractory graft-versus-host disease after an allogeneic stem cell transplant. Some T cells may be supplied by the graft donor. CDR3s include the opening cysteine and the closing phenylalanine or tryptophan. Each record gives: clone size, J gene, D gene, CDR3 length, V gene, CDR3 protein, CDR3 DNA. The D gene is left open where the match is weak. The size field is filled for only some rows; it gives once, few, many or a size class.

once	TRBJ2-3	TRBD2	16	TRBV7-8	CASSLASGTSVDTQYF	TGTGCCAGCAGCTTAGCCAGCGGGACCTCAGTAGATACGCAGTATTTT
.	TRBJ2-7	.	13	TRBV12-3/TRBV12-4	CASSFPPVYEQYF	TGTGCCAGCAGTTTCCCCCCGGTCTACGAGCAGTACTTC
.	TRBJ2-7	.	16	TRBV7-9	CASSLEGSRKPFEQYF	TGTGCCAGCAGCTTAGAGGGGTCGAGAAAACCGTTCGAGCAGTACTTC
.	TRBJ2-2	.	16	TRBV9	CASSYDGLVDTGELFF	TGTGCCAGCAGTTATGACGGGCTAGTAGACACCGGGGAGCTGTTTTTT
.	TRBJ2-7	.	9	TRBV5-3	CARSSRGYF	TGTGCCAGAAGCTCGAGGGGGTACTTC
large	TRBJ1-4	.	11	TRBV27	CASRSQGLLFF	TGTGCCAGCAGATCCCAGGGGTTACTGTTTTTT
few	TRBJ2-2	TRBD2	16	TRBV25-1	CASSWTSGGRPGELFF	TGTGCCAGCAGTTGGACTAGCGGGGGGCGGCCCGGGGAGCTGTTTTTT
few	TRBJ2-1	TRBD2	13	TRBV19	CASSGTRYNEQFF	TGTGCCAGTAGTGGGACTAGGTACAATGAGCAGTTCTTC
.	TRBJ2-5	.	12	TRBV5-6	CASSLGQETQYF	TGTGCCAGCAGCTTGGGTCAAGAGACCCAGTACTTC
few	TRBJ1-1	.	16	TRBV7-9	CASSLAGHNRDTEAFF	TGTGCCAGCAGCTTAGCGGGACACAATAGGGACACTGAAGCTTTCTTT
.	TRBJ2-7	TRBD2	16	TRBV4-3	CASSHGLAGETYEQYF	TGCGCCAGCAGCCACGGACTAGCGGGGGAGACCTACGAGCAGTACTTC
.	TRBJ2-1	TRBD2	14	TRBV6-5	CAVEGTSRSGEQFF	TGTGCCGTCGAAGGGACTAGTCGGAGTGGTGAGCAGTTCTTC
few	TRBJ2-3	.	15	TRBV6-5	CASSGFGLLTDTQYF	TGTGCCAGCTCTGGGTTTGGTTTGTTGACAGATACGCAGTATTTT
.	TRBJ1-1	.	11	TRBV11-3	CASSSGTTAFF	TGTGCCAGCAGCTCCGGGACTACAGCTTTCTTT
.	TRBJ2-7	.	13	TRBV7-9	CASSLVSGGEQYF	TGTGCCAGCAGCTTAGTGTCCGGGGGTGAGCAGTACTTC
.	TRBJ1-5	.	15	TRBV19	CASKIEDRSPQPQHF	TGTGCCAGTAAAATCGAAGACCGGTCCCCTCAGCCCCAGCATTTT
.	TRBJ1-2	.	13	TRBV6-5	CASTGGLISGYTF	TGTGCCAGCACGGGGGGGCTTATTAGTGGCTACACCTTC
.	TRBJ1-2	TRBD1	17	TRBV4-1	CASSQGPTRQGVYGYTF	TGCGCCAGCAGCCAAGGACCTACTCGACAGGGCGTCTATGGCTACACCTTC
.	TRBJ2-5	.	11	TRBV5-4	CASSLDETQYF	TGTGCCAGCAGCTTGGATGAGACCCAGTACTTC
.	TRBJ1-1	TRBD1	14	TRBV10-1	CASSVGGPNTEAFF	TGCGCCAGCAGTGTAGGGGGCCCGAACACTGAAGCTTTCTTT
.	TRBJ2-5	TRBD1	14	TRBV5-1	CASSSGTDEETQYF	TGCGCCAGCAGCTCCGGGACAGACGAAGAGACCCAGTACTTC